Listed here is a single TCR beta chain. What it binds is not known. The data derive from a study of vaccination and CD4 T cells after COVID-19. Across the whole study: Treatment of control cultures consisted of a CEFX pool, an HIV-1 Nef pool, or no peptide. Findings of the study overall: 304 of 307 vaccine-specific clones from convalescent patients were spike mono-reactive.

Treatment of the sample: approximately 11-day PBMC culture with coronavirus spike peptide pools or control peptides (ViraFEST assay). Once peptide pools had expanded antigen-specific T cells, ViraFEST sequenced TCRs. Cells received half-medium changes with fresh IL-2 medium on days 3 and 7. Germline loops: CDR1 SNHLY, CDR2 FYNNEI. The V segment lost 4 bases and the J segment 5 bases; nucleotides outside the gene matches: 8. CDR3 length: 15 residues. An Oncomine TCR Beta short-read assay was used to sequence the DNA from cultured CD4+ T cells. TCRdb re-analysed the PCR reads in MiXCR, keeping a single row per CDR3 protein. The top ten clones hold over 9% of a sample with 15,000 to 20,000 distinct CDR3 sequences, roughly 56% of them seen once.

This chain uses TRBV2 with TRBJ2-5, with 9 bases identical to TRBD1. The clonotype was recovered from a human donor who had recovered from COVID-19. Input material: CD4+ T cells from blood, cultured in vitro. DNA for the CDR3: TGTGCCAGCAGTGTTGGGACAGGGAAAGGCGAGACCCAGTACTTC. Residues: CASSVGTGKGETQYF.